The T cell receptor beta chain under discussion was sequenced for a study of blood T cell repertoires in COVID-19. The wider study: The United States, Italy and Spain provided the acute and convalescent COVID-19 samples. PBMCs, B-cell-depleted T cells, or T cells were the source of the cDNA or gDNA that made up the material.

V was shortened by 3 bases and J by 8 bases, with 10 bases between the two germline ends. The germline V gene has CDR1 MDHEN and CDR2 SYDVKM. The CDR3 loop spans 12 amino acids. Study processing details: Researchers report that nucleated cell counts were estimated from reference gene primer amplification. Clones were sequenced by immunoSEQ multiplex PCR, and TCRdb holds only the in-frame ones, with some missing. V, J and clone size are taken as reported in that table, and D and trimming were inferred from the DNA itself. The sample lists roughly 220,000 clones; around 84% were seen once. This clonotype was sampled from a man in his fifties who had recovered from COVID-19. The sequencing input was peripheral blood. This sequence joins TRBV28 and TRBJ1-2; a weak D match, TRBD1 (6 bases). For the CDR3, the DNA is TGTGCCAGCAGTTTGGGGGCCTCAGGCTACACCTTC. It encodes CASSLGASGYTF.